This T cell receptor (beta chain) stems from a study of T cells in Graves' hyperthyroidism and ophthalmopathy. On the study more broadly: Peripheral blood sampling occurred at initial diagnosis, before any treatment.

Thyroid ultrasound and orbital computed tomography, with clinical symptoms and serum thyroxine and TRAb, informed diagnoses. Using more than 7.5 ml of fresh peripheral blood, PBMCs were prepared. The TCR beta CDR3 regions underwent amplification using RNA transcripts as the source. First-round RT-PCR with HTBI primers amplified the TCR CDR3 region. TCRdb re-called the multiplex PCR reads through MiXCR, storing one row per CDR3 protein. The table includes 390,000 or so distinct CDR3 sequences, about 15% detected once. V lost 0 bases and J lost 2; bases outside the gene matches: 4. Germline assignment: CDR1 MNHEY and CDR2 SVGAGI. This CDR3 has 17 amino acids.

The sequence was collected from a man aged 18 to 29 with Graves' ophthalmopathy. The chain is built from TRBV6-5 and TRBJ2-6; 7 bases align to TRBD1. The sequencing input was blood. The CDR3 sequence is CASSYSIDRAGANVLTF. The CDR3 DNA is TGTGCCAGCAGTTACTCGATCGACAGGGCTGGGGCCAACGTCCTGACTTTC.